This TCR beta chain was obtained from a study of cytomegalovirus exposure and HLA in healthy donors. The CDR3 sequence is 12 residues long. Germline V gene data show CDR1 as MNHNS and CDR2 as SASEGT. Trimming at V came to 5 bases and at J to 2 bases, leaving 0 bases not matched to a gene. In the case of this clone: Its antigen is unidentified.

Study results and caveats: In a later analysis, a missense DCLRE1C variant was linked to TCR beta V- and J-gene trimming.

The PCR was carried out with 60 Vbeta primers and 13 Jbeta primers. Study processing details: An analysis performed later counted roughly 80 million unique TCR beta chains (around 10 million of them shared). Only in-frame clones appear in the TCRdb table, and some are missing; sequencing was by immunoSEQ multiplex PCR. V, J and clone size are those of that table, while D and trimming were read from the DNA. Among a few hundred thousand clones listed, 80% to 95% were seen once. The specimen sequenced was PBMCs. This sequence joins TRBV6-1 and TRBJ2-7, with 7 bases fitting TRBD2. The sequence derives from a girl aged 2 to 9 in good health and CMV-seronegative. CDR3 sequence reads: CASSSGAYEQYF. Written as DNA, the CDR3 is TGTGCCAGCAGTAGCGGGGCCTACGAGCAGTACTTC.